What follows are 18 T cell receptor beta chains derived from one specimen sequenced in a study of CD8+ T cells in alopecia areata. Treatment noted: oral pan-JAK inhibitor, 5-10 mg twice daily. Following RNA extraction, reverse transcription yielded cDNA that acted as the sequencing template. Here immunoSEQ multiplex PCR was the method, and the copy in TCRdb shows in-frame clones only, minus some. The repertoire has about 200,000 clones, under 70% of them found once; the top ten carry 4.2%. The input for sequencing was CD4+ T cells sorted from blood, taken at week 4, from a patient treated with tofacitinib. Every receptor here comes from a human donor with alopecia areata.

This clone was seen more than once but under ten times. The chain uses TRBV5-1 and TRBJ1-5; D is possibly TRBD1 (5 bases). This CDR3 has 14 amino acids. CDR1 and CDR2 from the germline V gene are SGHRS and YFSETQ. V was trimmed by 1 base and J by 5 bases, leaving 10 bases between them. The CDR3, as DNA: TGCGCCAGCAGCTTGTGGGGGAGCGATCAGCCCCAGCATTTT. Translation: CASSLWGSDQPQHF.

CDR3 sequence: CASSSDAASTYNSPLHF. DNA of the CDR3: TGCGCCAGCAGCTCCGATGCGGCGAGCACCTATAATTCACCCCTCCACTTT. The V call is TRBV5-1, the J call TRBJ1-6; D uncertain. The germline gives CDR1 SGHRS, CDR2 YFSETQ. This CDR3 contains 17 residues. V was clipped by 3 bases and J by 2 bases, with 15 bases between them.

The CDR3 DNA reads TGTGCCAGTAGTATCAAGGGGAACTATGGCTACACCTTC. Translated, it gives CASSIKGNYGYTF. This chain joins TRBV19 and TRBJ1-2; TRBD1 is a possible D gene (5 bases). This CDR3 spans 13 amino acids. The germline V and J ends were trimmed by 3 bases and 2 bases, with 7 bases remaining between them. Germline CDR1 is LNHDA and CDR2 is SQIVND (reference sequence).

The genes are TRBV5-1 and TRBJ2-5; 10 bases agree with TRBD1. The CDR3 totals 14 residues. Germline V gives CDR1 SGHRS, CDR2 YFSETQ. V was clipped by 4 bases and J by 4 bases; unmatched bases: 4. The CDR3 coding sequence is TGCGCCAGCAGCCCAGGGACAGGGGTAGAGACCCAGTACTTC. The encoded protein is CASSPGTGVETQYF.

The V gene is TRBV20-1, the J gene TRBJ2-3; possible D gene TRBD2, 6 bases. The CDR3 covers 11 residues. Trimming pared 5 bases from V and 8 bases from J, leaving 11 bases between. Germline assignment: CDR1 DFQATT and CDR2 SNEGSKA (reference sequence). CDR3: CSALTGGTQYF. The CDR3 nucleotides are TGCAGTGCTTTGACCGGGGGTACGCAGTATTTT.

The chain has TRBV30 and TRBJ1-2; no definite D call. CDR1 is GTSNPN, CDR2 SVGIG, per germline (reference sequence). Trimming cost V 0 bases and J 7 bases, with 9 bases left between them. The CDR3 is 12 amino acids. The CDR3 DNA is TGTGCCTGGAGTGTATCGGGAGTTGGCTACACCTTC. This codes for CAWSVSGVGYTF.

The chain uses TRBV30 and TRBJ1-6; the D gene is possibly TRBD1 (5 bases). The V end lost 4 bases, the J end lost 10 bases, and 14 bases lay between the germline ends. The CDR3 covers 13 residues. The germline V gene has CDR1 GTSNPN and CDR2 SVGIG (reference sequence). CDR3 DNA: TGTGCCTGGAATTGGCGAGGGGACTCACCCCTCCACTTT. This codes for CAWNWRGDSPLHF.

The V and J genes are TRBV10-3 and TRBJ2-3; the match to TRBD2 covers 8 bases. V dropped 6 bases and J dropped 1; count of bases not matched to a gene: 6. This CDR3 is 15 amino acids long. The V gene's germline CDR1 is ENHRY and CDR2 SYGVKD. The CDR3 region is CAISLSGVGTDTQYF. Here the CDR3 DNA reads TGTGCCATCAGCCTTAGCGGGGTTGGCACAGATACGCAGTATTTT.

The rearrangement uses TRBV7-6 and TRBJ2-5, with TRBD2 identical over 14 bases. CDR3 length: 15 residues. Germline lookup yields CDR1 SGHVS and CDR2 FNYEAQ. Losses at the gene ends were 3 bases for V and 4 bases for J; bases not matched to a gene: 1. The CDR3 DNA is TGTGCCAGCAGCTTGGGGACTAGCGGGAGAGAGACCCAGTACTTC. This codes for CASSLGTSGRETQYF.

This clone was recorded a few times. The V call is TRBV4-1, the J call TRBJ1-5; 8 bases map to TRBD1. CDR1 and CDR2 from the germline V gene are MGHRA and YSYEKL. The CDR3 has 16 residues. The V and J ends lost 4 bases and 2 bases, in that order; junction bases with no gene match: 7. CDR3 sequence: CASSPPGGVGNQPQHF. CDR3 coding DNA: TGCGCCAGCAGCCCCCCAGGGGGCGTTGGCAATCAGCCCCAGCATTTT.

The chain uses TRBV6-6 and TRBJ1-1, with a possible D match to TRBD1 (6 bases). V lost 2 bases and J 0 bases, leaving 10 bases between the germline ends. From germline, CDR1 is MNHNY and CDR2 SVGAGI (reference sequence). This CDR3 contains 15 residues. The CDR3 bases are TGTGCCAGCAGTTACGGAAGGACAGTGAACACTGAAGCTTTCTTT. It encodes CASSYGRTVNTEAFF.

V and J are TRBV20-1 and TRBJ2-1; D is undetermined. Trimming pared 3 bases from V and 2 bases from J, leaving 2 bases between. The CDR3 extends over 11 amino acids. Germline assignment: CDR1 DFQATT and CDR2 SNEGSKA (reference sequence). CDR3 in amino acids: CSASPYNEQFF. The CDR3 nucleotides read TGCAGTGCTAGTCCCTACAATGAGCAGTTCTTC.

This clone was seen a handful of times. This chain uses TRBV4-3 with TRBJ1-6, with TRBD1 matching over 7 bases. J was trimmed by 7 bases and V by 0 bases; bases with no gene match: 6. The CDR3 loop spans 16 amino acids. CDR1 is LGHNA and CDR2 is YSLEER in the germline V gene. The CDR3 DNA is TGCGCCAGCAGCCAAGAATGGGCAGGGGGAAATTCACCCCTCCACTTT. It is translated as CASSQEWAGGNSPLHF.

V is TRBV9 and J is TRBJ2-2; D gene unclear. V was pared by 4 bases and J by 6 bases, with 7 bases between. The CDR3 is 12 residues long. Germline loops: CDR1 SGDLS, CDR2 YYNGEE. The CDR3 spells CASSPSSGELFF. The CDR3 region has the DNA TGTGCCAGCAGCCCATCCTCCGGGGAGCTGTTTTTT.

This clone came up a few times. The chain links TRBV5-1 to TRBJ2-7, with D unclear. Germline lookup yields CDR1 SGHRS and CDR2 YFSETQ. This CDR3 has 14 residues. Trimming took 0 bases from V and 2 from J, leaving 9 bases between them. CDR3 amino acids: CASSLARQAYEQYF. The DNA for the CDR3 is TGCGCCAGCAGCTTGGCCCGGCAGGCCTACGAGCAGTACTTC.

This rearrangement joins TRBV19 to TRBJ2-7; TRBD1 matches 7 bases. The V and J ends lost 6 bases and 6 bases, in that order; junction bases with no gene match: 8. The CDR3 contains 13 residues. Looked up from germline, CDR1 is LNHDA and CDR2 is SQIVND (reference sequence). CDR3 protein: CASSSNRGSEQYF. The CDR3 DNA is TGTGCCAGTAGCAGCAACAGGGGAAGCGAGCAGTACTTC.

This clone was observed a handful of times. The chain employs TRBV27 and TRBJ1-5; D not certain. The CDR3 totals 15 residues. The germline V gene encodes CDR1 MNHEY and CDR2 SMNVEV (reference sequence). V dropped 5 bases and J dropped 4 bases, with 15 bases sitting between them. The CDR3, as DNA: TGTGCCAGCAGTCCTCGGGGAAATTTTAATCAGCCCCAGCATTTT. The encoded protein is CASSPRGNFNQPQHF.

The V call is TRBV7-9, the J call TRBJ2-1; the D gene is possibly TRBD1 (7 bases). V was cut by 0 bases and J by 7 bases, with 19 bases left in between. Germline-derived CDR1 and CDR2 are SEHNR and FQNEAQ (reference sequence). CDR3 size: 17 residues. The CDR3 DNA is TGTGCCAGCAGCTTAGCGCTGGCAGGGGGGCGTTTGAATGAGCAGTTCTTC. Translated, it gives CASSLALAGGRLNEQFF.